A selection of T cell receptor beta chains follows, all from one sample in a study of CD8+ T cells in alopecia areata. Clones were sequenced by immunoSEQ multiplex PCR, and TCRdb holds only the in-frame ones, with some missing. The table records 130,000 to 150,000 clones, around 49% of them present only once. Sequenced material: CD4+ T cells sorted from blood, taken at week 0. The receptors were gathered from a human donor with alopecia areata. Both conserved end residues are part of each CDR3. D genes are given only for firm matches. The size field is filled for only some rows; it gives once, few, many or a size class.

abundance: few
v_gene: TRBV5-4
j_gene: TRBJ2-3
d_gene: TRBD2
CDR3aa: CASSRPSGVGADTQYF
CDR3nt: TGTGCCAGCAGCAGGCCTAGCGGCGTAGGGGCAGATACGCAGTATTTT

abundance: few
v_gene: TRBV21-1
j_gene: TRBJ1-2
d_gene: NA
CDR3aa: CASSNTGNYGYTF
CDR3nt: TGTGCCAGCAGCAACACCGGCAACTATGGCTACACCTTC

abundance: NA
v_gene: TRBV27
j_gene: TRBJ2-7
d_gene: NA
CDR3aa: CASTSDVYEQYF
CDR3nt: TGTGCCAGCACCTCGGACGTCTACGAGCAGTACTTC

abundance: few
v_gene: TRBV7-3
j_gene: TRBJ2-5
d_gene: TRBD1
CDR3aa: CASSFWTGGTETQYF
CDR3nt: TGTGCCAGCAGCTTCTGGACAGGGGGAACGGAGACCCAGTACTTC

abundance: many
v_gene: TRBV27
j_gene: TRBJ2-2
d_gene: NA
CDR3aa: CASSLAGVRGTGELFF
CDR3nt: TGTGCCAGCAGTTTAGCGGGGGTCAGGGGAACCGGGGAGCTGTTTTTT

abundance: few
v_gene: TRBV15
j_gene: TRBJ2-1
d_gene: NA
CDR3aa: CATSMERTNNEQFF
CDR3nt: TGTGCCACCAGCATGGAGCGGACAAACAATGAGCAGTTCTTC

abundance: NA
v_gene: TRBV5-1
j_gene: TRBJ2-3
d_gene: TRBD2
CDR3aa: CASSLGLAGGADTQYF
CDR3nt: TGCGCCAGCAGCTTGGGACTAGCGGGAGGGGCAGATACGCAGTATTTT

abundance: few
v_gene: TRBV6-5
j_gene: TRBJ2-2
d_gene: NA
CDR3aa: CAGRQAGYTGELFF
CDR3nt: TGTGCCGGAAGACAGGCGGGTTACACCGGGGAGCTGTTTTTT

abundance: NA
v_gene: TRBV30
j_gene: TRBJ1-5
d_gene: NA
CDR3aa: CAWSLGANQPQHF
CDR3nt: TGTGCCTGGAGTTTGGGGGCAAATCAGCCCCAGCATTTT

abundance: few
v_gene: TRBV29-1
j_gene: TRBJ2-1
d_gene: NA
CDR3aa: CSMFPGHQKSEQFF
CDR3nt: TGCAGCATGTTCCCGGGACATCAAAAGTCGGAGCAGTTCTTC

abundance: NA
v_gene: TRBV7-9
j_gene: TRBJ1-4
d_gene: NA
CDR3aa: CASSFGAGNEKLFF
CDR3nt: TGTGCCAGCAGCTTTGGGGCGGGTAATGAAAAACTGTTTTTT

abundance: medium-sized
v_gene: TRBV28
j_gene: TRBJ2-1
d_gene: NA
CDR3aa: CASSLQDNEQFF
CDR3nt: TGTGCCAGCAGTTTGCAAGACAATGAGCAGTTCTTC

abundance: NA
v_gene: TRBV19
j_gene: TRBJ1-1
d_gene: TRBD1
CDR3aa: CASSMTGSATEAFF
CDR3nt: TGTGCCAGTAGTATGACAGGGTCGGCCACTGAAGCTTTCTTT